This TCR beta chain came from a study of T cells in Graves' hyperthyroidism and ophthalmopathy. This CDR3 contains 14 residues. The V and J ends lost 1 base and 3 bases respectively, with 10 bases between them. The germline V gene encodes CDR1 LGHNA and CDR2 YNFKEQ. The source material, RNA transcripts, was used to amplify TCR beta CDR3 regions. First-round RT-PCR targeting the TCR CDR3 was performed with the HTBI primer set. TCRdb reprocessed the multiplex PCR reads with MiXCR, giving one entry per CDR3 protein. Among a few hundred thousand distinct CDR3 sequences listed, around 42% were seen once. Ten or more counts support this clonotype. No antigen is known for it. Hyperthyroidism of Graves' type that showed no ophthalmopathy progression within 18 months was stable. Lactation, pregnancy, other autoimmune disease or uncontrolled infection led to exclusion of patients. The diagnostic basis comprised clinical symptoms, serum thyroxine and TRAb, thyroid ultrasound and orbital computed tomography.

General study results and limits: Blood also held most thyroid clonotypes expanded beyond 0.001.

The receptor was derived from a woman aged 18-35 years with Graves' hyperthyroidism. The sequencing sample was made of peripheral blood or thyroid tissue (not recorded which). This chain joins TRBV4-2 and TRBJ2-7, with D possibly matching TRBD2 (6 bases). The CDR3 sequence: CASSQVGLIYEQYF. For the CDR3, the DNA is TGTGCCAGCAGCCAAGTGGGACTGATCTACGAGCAGTACTTC.